Following are 26 T cell receptor beta chains from one sample sequenced in a study of cytomegalovirus exposure and HLA in healthy donors. Amplification used 60 Vbeta primers and 13 Jbeta primers. The assay was immunoSEQ multiplex PCR, and TCRdb's table has in-frame clones only and misses some. The table includes 150,000 to 200,000 clones, roughly 80% detected once. The source material was PBMCs. The receptors were sampled from a girl aged 2-15 years in good health and CMV-seropositive.

V gene TRBV9 combines with J gene TRBJ2-5; TRBD2 matches 9 bases. Germline V gives CDR1 SGDLS, CDR2 YYNGEE. The CDR3 runs to 17 residues. After removal of 4 bases from V and 5 bases from J, the junction contained 15 bases not matched to a gene. DNA of the CDR3: TGTGCCAGCAGCTCCTCTAGCGGGGTTGGCCCGGGGGAGACCCAGTACTTC. Residues: CASSSSSGVGPGETQYF. The full variable domain, with the rest looked up from reference TRBV9 and TRBJ2-5, is DSGVTQTPKHLITATGQRVTLRCSPRSGDLSVYWYQQSLDQGLQFLIQYYNGEERAKGNILERFSAQQFPDLHSELNLSSLELGDSALYFCASSSSSGVGPGETQYFGPGTRLLVL.

The chain uses TRBV4-1 and TRBJ2-5; 9 bases align to TRBD1. Germline trimming cut 6 bases from V and 5 bases from J; bases unmatched to any gene: 7. In germline, CDR1 is MGHRA, CDR2 YSYEKL. The CDR3 has 14 amino acids. The CDR3 region is CASRPQDRGETQYF. CDR3 in DNA: TGCGCCAGCAGGCCCCAGGACAGGGGTGAGACCCAGTACTTC.

V usage is TRBV10-3 and J usage is TRBJ2-5; a possible D gene is TRBD2 (6 bases). CDR3 length: 13 residues. Germline loops: CDR1 ENHRY, CDR2 SYGVKD. The V end was cut by 4 bases, the J end by 5 bases, with 11 bases between. CDR3 in DNA: TGTGCCATCAGTGGGCTAGGAGGGGAGACCCAGTACTTC. Protein sequence: CAISGLGGETQYF.

This chain uses TRBV6-5 with TRBJ2-2; 9 nucleotides line up with TRBD2. CDR1 MNHEY and CDR2 SVGAGI come from the germline V gene. V gave up 5 bases and J gave up 6 bases; unmatched junction bases: 7. This CDR3 is 15 amino acids long. The CDR3 protein is CASSRGVAGAGELFF. The CDR3, as DNA: TGTGCCAGCAGTAGAGGGGTAGCGGGGGCCGGGGAGCTGTTTTTT.

The chain employs TRBV30 and TRBJ2-7; D gene unclear. Germline values: CDR1 GTSNPN, CDR2 SVGIG (reference sequence). V lost 6 bases and J lost 3, with 12 bases in between. The CDR3 is 12 amino acids. CDR3 protein: CACAPRVYEQYF. As DNA, the CDR3 is TGTGCCTGCGCCCCTCGAGTCTACGAGCAGTACTTC.

V usage is TRBV18 and J usage is TRBJ2-3, with D possibly TRBD2 on 5 matching bases. The CDR3 has 14 amino acids. The V end was cut by 0 bases, the J end by 3 bases, with 7 bases between. Per germline, CDR1 KGHSH and CDR2 LQKENI. The CDR3 DNA is TGTGCCAGCTCACCACCACTAGGAACAGATACGCAGTATTTT. This translates into CASSPPLGTDTQYF. Variable domain in full (rest from reference TRBV18 and TRBJ2-3): NAGVMQNPRHLVRRRGQEARLRCSPMKGHSHVYWYRQLPEEGLKFMVYLQKENIIDESGMPKERFSAEFPKEGPSILRIQQVVRGDSAAYFCASSPPLGTDTQYFGPGTRLTVL.

CDR3 in DNA: TGCGCCAGCAGCCGAAGGAGCGGGACACGCGACAATGAGCAGTTCTTC. It is translated as CASSRRSGTRDNEQFF. The chain is built from TRBV4-1 and TRBJ2-1, with D maybe TRBD2 (7 bases). Trimming left V 4 bases short and J 5 bases short, with 18 bases between. Germline V gives CDR1 MGHRA, CDR2 YSYEKL. The CDR3 sequence is 16 residues long.

The chain is built from TRBV6-1 and TRBJ1-2; D is unresolved. The CDR3 length is 13 residues. CDR1 and CDR2 (germline): MNHNS, SASEGT. Trimming left V 1 base short and J 9 bases short, with 12 bases between. The CDR3 nucleotides are TGTGCCAGCAGTGAAGACCCCCTCCCTAGCTACACCTTC. It yields the protein CASSEDPLPSYTF.

V usage is TRBV9 and J usage is TRBJ2-7; D gene ambiguous. CDR3 size: 14 residues. Trimming took 3 bases from V and 3 from J, leaving 13 bases between them. Germline CDR1 SGDLS, CDR2 YYNGEE. CDR3 loop: CASSALSTGYEQYF. DNA of the CDR3: TGTGCCAGCAGCGCCCTGAGTACTGGCTACGAGCAGTACTTC.

This clone appeared once. V gene TRBV19 combines with J gene TRBJ1-5; D perhaps matches TRBD1 (5 bases). The CDR3 contains 13 residues. The ends were cut back, 9 bases at V and 2 bases at J, with 11 bases in the middle. Germline lookup yields CDR1 LNHDA and CDR2 SQIVND (reference sequence). CDR3 protein: CASIPGGNQPQHF. The CDR3 region has the DNA TGTGCCAGCATCCCGGGGGGCAATCAGCCCCAGCATTTT.

CDR3 sequence (DNA): TGTGCCAGCAGTACTATTGCAAGTAACTATGGCTACACCTTC. Translation: CASSTIASNYGYTF. The rearrangement uses TRBV27 and TRBJ1-2; no clear D. Per the germline V gene, CDR1 is MNHEY and CDR2 is SMNVEV (reference sequence). The CDR3 length is 14 residues. The germline V and J ends were trimmed by 5 bases and 1 base, with 11 bases remaining between them.

This clone was detected only once. The rearrangement joins TRBV19 to TRBJ1-3; 8 nucleotides match TRBD1. The CDR3 has 14 residues. V lost 5 bases, J lost 8 bases, and 8 bases stayed unmatched. Germline loops: CDR1 LNHDA, CDR2 SQIVND (reference sequence). In DNA form, the CDR3 reads TGTGCCAGTAGTCCAGGACAGGGAGGACACACCATATATTTT. Translation: CASSPGQGGHTIYF.

The chain employs TRBV18 and TRBJ1-2; unclear D gene. This CDR3 contains 12 residues. V lost 4 bases and J lost 3, with 6 bases in between. From germline, CDR1 is KGHSH and CDR2 LQKENI. The CDR3 region is CASSLLYYGYTF. In DNA form, the CDR3 reads TGTGCCAGCTCACTTCTATACTATGGCTACACCTTC.

In nucleotides, the CDR3 is TGTGCCAGCAGTTTACCCACCTCGGGGGGAGCTGGGGGATTCCGTATGGGGCAGTATTTT. This sequence encodes CASSLPTSGGAGGFRMGQYF. The V call is TRBV27, the J call TRBJ2-3, with 7 bases identical to TRBD2. The germline V gene has CDR1 MNHEY and CDR2 SMNVEV (reference sequence). This CDR3 is built from 20 residues. With 2 bases clipped from V and 11 bases from J, the junction kept 28 bases outside the gene matches.

This chain links TRBV30 with TRBJ1-5; 9 bases match TRBD1. Trimming took 1 base from V and 5 from J; bases not matched to a gene: 6. This CDR3 has 15 amino acids. Germline V gene lookup returns CDR1 GTSNPN and CDR2 SVGIG (reference sequence). CDR3 DNA sequence: TGTGCCTGGAGTGCCGGGACAGGGAGATATCAGCCCCAGCATTTT. Amino acid sequence: CAWSAGTGRYQPQHF. Full variable domain (remainder filled in from reference TRBV30 and TRBJ1-5): SQTIHQWPATLVQPVGSPLSLECTVEGTSNPNLYWYRQAAGRGLQLLFYSVGIGQISSEVPQNLSASRPQDRQFILSSKKLLLSDSGFYLCAWSAGTGRYQPQHFGDGTRLSIL.

This chain connects TRBV5-1 to TRBJ2-7; D possibly corresponds to TRBD1 (6 bases). The CDR3 length is 15 residues. V was clipped by 0 bases and J by 5 bases, with 15 bases between them. CDR1 SGHRS and CDR2 YFSETQ come from the germline V gene. CDR3 bases: TGCGCCAGCAGCTTGGTACAGGGCGGATACCACGAGCAGTACTTC. Translating it yields CASSLVQGGYHEQYF.

The CDR3 sequence is CASSLAGGRGEQFF. CDR3 nucleotide sequence: TGTGCCAGCAGCTTAGCGGGAGGGCGAGGTGAGCAGTTCTTC. The V call is TRBV7-6, the J call TRBJ2-1; 7 positions agree with TRBD2. V gave up 0 bases and J gave up 9 bases; unmatched junction bases: 5. The CDR3 spans 14 residues. Germline-derived CDR1 and CDR2 are SGHVS and FNYEAQ.

CDR3 region: CASSLISGSYNEQFF. DNA of the CDR3: TGTGCCAGCAGCTTGATTAGCGGTTCCTACAATGAGCAGTTCTTC. This chain joins TRBV5-4 and TRBJ2-1; a possible D gene is TRBD2 (6 bases). The CDR3 sequence is 15 residues long. In germline, CDR1 is SGHNT, CDR2 YYREEE (reference sequence). Trimming cost V 1 base and J 1 base, with 9 bases left between them.

This clone was detected a few times. The V call is TRBV19, the J call TRBJ1-5; the D gene is possibly TRBD1 (6 bases). The CDR3 spans 13 residues. Germline V lookup: CDR1 LNHDA, CDR2 SQIVND (reference sequence). The germline V and J ends were trimmed by 3 bases and 5 bases, with 8 bases remaining between them. CDR3 loop: CASSMGGHQPQHF. CDR3 DNA: TGTGCCAGTAGTATGGGGGGGCATCAGCCCCAGCATTTT.

CDR3 nucleotides: TGTGCCAGCAGTTTACTCGGGGTAGCGGGAAACACCGGGGAGCTGTTTTTT. It translates to CASSLLGVAGNTGELFF. The chain couples TRBV27 to TRBJ2-2, with 8 nucleotides matching TRBD2. The CDR3 spans 17 residues. V gave up 2 bases and J gave up 2 bases; unmatched junction bases: 7. Germline loops: CDR1 MNHEY, CDR2 SMNVEV (reference sequence).

The CDR3 bases are TGTGCCAGCAGCTCGAGACAAGAACGAGATACGCAGTATTTT. Protein: CASSSRQERDTQYF. This chain links TRBV7-9 with TRBJ2-3; D gene uncertain. The V gene lost 4 bases and the J gene lost 5 bases, with 13 bases spanning the gap. The CDR3 contains 14 residues. Germline-derived CDR1 and CDR2 are SEHNR and FQNEAQ (reference sequence). The full variable domain, with the rest looked up from reference TRBV7-9 and TRBJ2-3, is DTGVSQNPRHKITKRGQNVTFRCDPISEHNRLYWYRQTLGQGPEFLTYFQNEAQLEKSRLLSDRFSAERPKGSFSTLEIQRTEQGDSAMYLCASSSRQERDTQYFGPGTRLTVL.

In this sample, this clone turned up many times. The rearrangement links TRBV6-4 to TRBJ2-3; 9 nucleotides agree with TRBD2. Per the germline V gene, CDR1 is MRHNA and CDR2 is SNTAGT. CDR3 length: 14 residues. V was clipped by 5 bases and J by 0 bases; unmatched bases: 0. The DNA of the CDR3 is TGTGCCAGCAGTACTAGCGGGAGCACAGATACGCAGTATTTT. Translation: CASSTSGSTDTQYF.

The chain is built from TRBV4-2 and TRBJ2-1, with TRBD2 matching 8 bases. The germline V gene encodes CDR1 LGHNA and CDR2 YNFKEQ. V was clipped by 0 bases and J by 8 bases; unmatched bases: 6. The CDR3 runs 15 residues. The CDR3 spells CASSQDSGGPDEQFF. In nucleotides, the CDR3 is TGTGCCAGCAGCCAAGATTCGGGAGGGCCCGATGAGCAGTTCTTC.

V and J are TRBV6-1 and TRBJ2-1; D is unresolved. The CDR3 spans 11 residues. V was trimmed by 2 bases and J by 10 bases, leaving 6 bases between them. The V gene's germline CDR1 is MNHNS and CDR2 SASEGT. This CDR3 is CASSERPEQFF. The CDR3 DNA follows: TGTGCCAGCAGTGAACGTCCCGAGCAGTTCTTC.

V and J are TRBV2 and TRBJ2-5, with 11 nucleotides matching TRBD2. The V and J ends lost 6 bases and 3 bases, in that order; junction bases with no gene match: 3. This CDR3 is built from 14 residues. The germline CDR1 and CDR2 sequences are SNHLY and FYNNEI. The CDR3 DNA reads TGTGCCAGCAGGCCGACTAGCGGGGAAGAGACCCAGTACTTC. Translation: CASRPTSGEETQYF. Full variable domain (rest looked up from reference TRBV2 and TRBJ2-5): EPEVTQTPSHQVTQMGQEVILRCVPISNHLYFYWYRQILGQKVEFLVSFYNNEISEKSEIFDDQFSVERPDGSNFTLKIRSTKLEDSAMYFCASRPTSGEETQYFGPGTRLLVL.

The rearrangement uses TRBV2 and TRBJ2-7, with a weak D call TRBD2 (6 bases). The germline V gene has CDR1 SNHLY and CDR2 FYNNEI. The ends were cut back, 4 bases at V and 0 bases at J, with 7 bases in the middle. CDR3 length: 13 amino acids. The CDR3 DNA is TGTGCCAGCAGTGCCGGGAGCTCCTACGAGCAGTACTTC. As protein: CASSAGSSYEQYF.